The present T cell receptor (beta chain) was sequenced within a study of cytomegalovirus exposure and HLA in healthy donors. The study, taken as a whole, reports: Sequence variants that were highly shared formed a cluster that was likely a sequencing artifact.

Note on this clone: Its antigen is unidentified.

The CDR3 contains 14 residues. Germline lookup yields CDR1 MNHNS and CDR2 SASEGT. Trimming cost V 7 bases and J 3 bases; bases outside gene matches: 5. Use of 60 Vbeta and 13 Jbeta primers characterized the PCR. Clones were sequenced by immunoSEQ multiplex PCR, and TCRdb holds only the in-frame ones, with some missing. The profile shows roughly 90,000 clones, around four fifths of them singletons. Healthy people donating bone marrow made up the donors. The chain links TRBV6-1 to TRBJ2-3, with 9 bases that match TRBD1. Sample: PBMCs. The TCR originated in a man aged 25-45 years in good health and CMV-seropositive. The CDR3 sequence is CASTLDRGTDTQYF. The DNA for the CDR3 is TGTGCCAGCACCCTGGACAGGGGAACAGATACGCAGTATTTT.